This T cell receptor beta chain is drawn from a study of T-cell reconstitution after alpha-beta-depleted transplantation in children. The study's findings and limits: Reported findings indicate that, about two months after transplant, alpha-beta T cells came from several hundred expanded clones, which were derived from non-depleted graft cells. Once a year had passed after transplant, T-cell counts and diversity came mostly from newly produced T cells.

TCRbeta library preparation incorporated unique molecular identifiers. Via MiXCR, TCRdb re-called the PCR reads, giving one row per CDR3 protein. This table has 85,000 to 120,000 distinct CDR3 sequences, approximately 6% appearing once. This clonotype qualifies as medium-sized (0.01 to 0.1%). The antigen is undetermined. The CDR3 loop spans 15 amino acids. Trimming removed 3 bases from V and 3 bases from J; junction bases left unmatched: 5. Germline V CDR1 and CDR2: DFQATT, SNEGSKA (reference sequence). This TCR was sampled from a female patient aged 2 to 10 who had a stem cell transplant for Fanconi anemia, so the T cells may come from the graft donor. The sample in question was PBMCs, mostly from graft donor cells, obtained 60 days after TCRalphabeta/CD19-depleted stem cell transplant. The V call is TRBV20-1, the J call TRBJ1-6; 7 bases are a match to TRBD1. CDR3 nucleotides: TGCAGTGCTAGGACAGGGAATAGCTATAATTCACCCCTCCACTTT. This encodes CSARTGNSYNSPLHF.